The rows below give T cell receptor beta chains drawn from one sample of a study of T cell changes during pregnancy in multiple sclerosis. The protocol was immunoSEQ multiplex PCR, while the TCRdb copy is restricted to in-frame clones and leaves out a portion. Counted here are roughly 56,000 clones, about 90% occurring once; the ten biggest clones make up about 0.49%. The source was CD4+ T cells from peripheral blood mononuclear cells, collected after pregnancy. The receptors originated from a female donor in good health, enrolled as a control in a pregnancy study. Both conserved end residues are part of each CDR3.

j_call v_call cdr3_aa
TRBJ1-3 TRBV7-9 CASSYHRTGRRDTIYF
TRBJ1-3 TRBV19 CASSIPGQGSGNTIYF
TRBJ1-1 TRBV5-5 CASSLEVGANTEAFF
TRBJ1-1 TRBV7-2 CASSLGGGGGTEAFF
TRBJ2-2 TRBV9 CASSARGDRANTGELFF
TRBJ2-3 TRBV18 CASSRTSTDTQYF
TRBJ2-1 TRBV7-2 CASSLGLAGDNEQFF
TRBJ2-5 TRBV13 CASSFNLGGGQETQYF
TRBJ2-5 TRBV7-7 CASGGGTGGGETQYF
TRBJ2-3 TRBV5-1 CASSLVTGGLTDTQYF
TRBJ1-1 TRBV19 CASSLNNRGGANTEAFF
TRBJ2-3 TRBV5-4 CASTSSVPTDTQYF
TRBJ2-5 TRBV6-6 CASRTDRGQETQYF
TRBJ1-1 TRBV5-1 CASSLNQGPTNTGAFF
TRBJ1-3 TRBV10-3 CAALGQPISGNTIYF
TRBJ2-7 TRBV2 CASSEWHEQYF
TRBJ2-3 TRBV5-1 CASSWEDTDTQYF
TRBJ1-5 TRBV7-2 CASSLGYRGNQPQHF
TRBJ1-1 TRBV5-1 CASSSGQGLTEAFF
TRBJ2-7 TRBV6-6 CASSYAVSSYEQYF
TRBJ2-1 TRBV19 CASNLGGYEQFF
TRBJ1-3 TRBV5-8 CASSFFGLDRPSSGNTIYF
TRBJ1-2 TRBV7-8 CASSRGNYGYTF
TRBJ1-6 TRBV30 CAWRAIGQSIYSPLHF
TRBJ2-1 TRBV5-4 CASSLPGGAYNEQFF